This note documents a single T cell receptor (beta chain) sequence. Its antigen is undetermined. The data originate from a study of CD8 T cells in Susac syndrome. Study-wide findings and caveats: In its TCR sequencing and HLA analysis, the study acknowledged that the number of individuals was relatively small.

RNA totalling roughly 0.5 to 1 ug underwent reverse transcription with random hexamers. TCR beta CDR3 was amplified by immunoSEQ multiplex PCR. This amplification extended across 54 Vbeta and 13 Jbeta segments. TCRdb re-derived calls from the immunoSEQ multiplex PCR reads in MiXCR, one entry per CDR3 protein. Of roughly 400,000 distinct CDR3 sequences in the sample, 75% to 90% were seen once. CD8+ and CD4+ T cells circulating in blood were sequenced for TCR beta. This CDR3 is 14 amino acids long. V shed 8 bases, J shed 2 bases, and the junction held 7 bases outside the gene matches. Germline CDR1 MGHRA, CDR2 YSYEKL.

This receptor was identified in a human donor with multiple sclerosis. The chain has TRBV4-1 and TRBJ2-7; TRBD1 agrees at 9 bases. Sample: CD8+ T cells from PBMCs. For the CDR3, the DNA is TGCGCCAGCGACCCGGGACAGGGAACCTACGAGCAGTACTTC. It codes for CASDPGQGTYEQYF.